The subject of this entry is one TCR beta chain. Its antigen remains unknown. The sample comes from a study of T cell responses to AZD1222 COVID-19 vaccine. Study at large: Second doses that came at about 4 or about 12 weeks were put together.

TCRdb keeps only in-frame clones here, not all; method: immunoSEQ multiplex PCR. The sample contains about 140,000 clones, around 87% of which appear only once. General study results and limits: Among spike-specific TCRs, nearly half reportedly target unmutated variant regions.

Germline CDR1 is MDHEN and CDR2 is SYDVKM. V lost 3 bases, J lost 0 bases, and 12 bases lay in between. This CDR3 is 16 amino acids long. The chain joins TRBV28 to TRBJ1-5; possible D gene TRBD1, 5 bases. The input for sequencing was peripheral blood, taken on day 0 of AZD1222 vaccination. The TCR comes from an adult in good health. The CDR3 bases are TGTGCCAGCAGTTTCCCCTGGGGCGATAGCAATCAGCCCCAGCATTTT. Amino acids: CASSFPWGDSNQPQHF.